This TCR beta chain appears in the sequencing data of a study of tissue T cells after allogeneic stem cell transplantation. The overall study: Pathologist review favored tissue samples showing histologically apparent lymphocytes. Findings of the study overall: The patient cohort was small and clinically heterogeneous, with limited sampling depth.

The germline gives CDR1 KGHSH, CDR2 LQKENI. This CDR3 has 15 amino acids. Trimming took off 3 bases at V and 4 bases at J, with 10 bases between the two ends. GI sites, liver, skin and spleen were taken after median 9.75 post-mortem hours. About this clone: Its specificity is not known.

Sequencing of TCRbeta CDR3 at survey depth gave sequences and template counts. The data were produced by immunoSEQ multiplex PCR, yet TCRdb's version contains in-frame clones alone and is incomplete. Among approximately 12,000 clones listed, around 70% were seen once. This receptor was taken from a woman aged 18-49 years with breast cancer. The chain has TRBV18 and TRBJ2-6; D unclear. This material consisted of tissue from the right colon, taken at autopsy. The chain's CDR3 is CASSPSVSGANVLTF. DNA for the CDR3: TGTGCCAGCTCACCGTCCGTCTCGGGGGCCAACGTCCTGACTTTC.